The rows below give T cell receptor beta chains drawn from one sample of a study of CD8 T cells in ankylosing spondylitis. In TCRdb, the 5' RACE reads were re-called with MiXCR into one record per CDR3 protein. The table has 25,000 to 40,000 distinct CDR3 sequences, about 6.8% seen once; the top ten hold 8% to 11%. The sample taken for sequencing was blood, either unsorted or a sorted T cell fraction (not recorded which). The receptors stem from a male donor with ankylosing spondylitis or in good health (not recorded which). CDR3s include the opening cysteine and the closing phenylalanine or tryptophan. D genes are given only for firm matches. Only some rows state a clone size, as once, few, many or a class for expanded clones.

j_gene	d_gene	v_gene	abundance	len	CDR3nt	CDR3aa
TRBJ2-7	-	TRBV10-3	many	13	TGTGCCATCAGTGAGGGACAGACATACGAGCAGTACTTC	CAISEGQTYEQYF
TRBJ2-1	-	TRBV20-1	many	14	TGCAGTGCTAGTAGAGCGGGCCAATACAATGAGCAGTTCTTC	CSASRAGQYNEQFF
TRBJ1-2	-	TRBV5-1	many	15	TGCGCCAGCAGCTTGACCCAGGGGAAGGAGTATGGCTACACCTTC	CASSLTQGKEYGYTF
TRBJ2-1	-	TRBV20-1	medium-sized	14	TGCAGCTTCTGGGGGGCTTCAGGTGGCAATGAGCAGTTCTTC	CSFWGASGGNEQFF
TRBJ2-7	TRBD2	TRBV5-1	-	15	TGCGCCAGCAGCTTGGTCCTAGCGGGAGGTGGAGAGCAGTACTTC	CASSLVLAGGGEQYF
TRBJ2-1	-	TRBV11-3	many	12	TGTGCCAGCAGCCCAGATGGGTTAATGCGGTTCTTC	CASSPDGLMRFF
TRBJ1-5	-	TRBV7-2	few	13	TGTGCCAGCAGCTTTGGATTAAATCAGCCCCAGCATTTT	CASSFGLNQPQHF
TRBJ2-7	TRBD2	TRBV29-1	many	16	TGCAGCGTTGTTCAACGAGGCGGGAGGGCCCCCTACGAGCAGTACTTC	CSVVQRGGRAPYEQYF
TRBJ2-1	-	TRBV10-3	medium-sized	16	TGTGCCATCCGCGGGTCTCGCGGGAATTCCTACAATGAGCAGTTCTTC	CAIRGSRGNSYNEQFF
TRBJ2-5	TRBD2	TRBV4-1	many	14	TGCGCCAGCAGCCGACTAGCGGGAGTGGAGACCCAGTACTTC	CASSRLAGVETQYF
TRBJ2-6	-	TRBV27	many	17	TGTGCCAGCAGCCCCATCTGGGGGGCAACGGGGGCCAACGTCCTGACTTTC	CASSPIWGATGANVLTF
TRBJ2-7	TRBD1	TRBV2	many	15	TGTGCCAGCAGGAGGGAGACAGGGAGATCCTACGAGCAGTACTTC	CASRRETGRSYEQYF
TRBJ2-7	-	TRBV3-1	many	16	TGTGCCAGCAGCCAAACGAAGGGACGCCCACTTGGGGAGCAGTACTTC	CASSQTKGRPLGEQYF
TRBJ2-1	TRBD2	TRBV20-1	few	17	TGCTGTGCCCCGGAACTAGCGGGAAAATCGAGGTACAATGAGCAGTTCTTC	CCAPELAGKSRYNEQFF
TRBJ1-1	-	TRBV5-1	many	17	TGCGCCAGCAGCTTGGCCCCCGGAGGGGAGAGGAACACTGAAGCTTTCTTT	CASSLAPGGERNTEAFF
TRBJ1-4	-	TRBV6-5	many	18	TGTGCCAGCAGTTACTCGGGGGGGGTGGAGGCAACTAATGAAAAACTGTTTTTT	CASSYSGGVEATNEKLFF
TRBJ2-1	TRBD2	TRBV7-2	few	14	TGTGCCAGCAGTACTAGCGGTTCCTACAATGAGCAGTTCTTC	CASSTSGSYNEQFF